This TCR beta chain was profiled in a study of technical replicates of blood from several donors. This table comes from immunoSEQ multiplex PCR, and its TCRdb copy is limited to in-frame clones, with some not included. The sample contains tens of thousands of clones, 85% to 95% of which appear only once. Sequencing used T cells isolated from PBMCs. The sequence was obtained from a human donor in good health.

The CDR3: CASSVVGASYNEQFF. CDR3 DNA: TGTGCCAGCAGCGTAGTAGGGGCCTCATACAATGAGCAGTTCTTC. This chain joins TRBV9 and TRBJ2-1; possible D gene TRBD1, 5 bases. CDR1 and CDR2 (germline): SGDLS, YYNGEE. The CDR3 runs to 15 residues. Trimming cost V 0 bases and J 4 bases, with 11 bases left between them.